This paragraph covers one TCR beta chain sequence. Antigen unknown. Genomic DNA belonging to each subset was distributed in equal measure over several immunoSEQ plates. The repertoire was sequenced with immunoSEQ multiplex PCR; TCRdb's copy has only in-frame clones and lacks some. The data show some 2.1 million clones, with 95% seen just once and 0.13% held by the top ten. Caucasian adults living in Nashville, Tennessee, provided all samples. These data originate in a study of shared clonotypes between healthy human individuals. Findings and limits, study-wide: Compared with clonotypes that all four donors shared, non-shared clonotypes had lower generation probabilities. Sorted-subset sequencing, rarefaction showed, was incomplete despite large depth.

CDR1 is SNHLY and CDR2 is FYNNEI in the germline V gene. The V end lost 0 bases, the J end lost 7 bases, and 10 bases lay between the germline ends. The CDR3 runs 15 residues. This chain links TRBV2 with TRBJ1-6; the D gene is possibly TRBD1 (6 bases). Sequencing was done on a sample of naive CD4+ T cells sorted from blood. Subset noted: CD45RA+ positively selected. This sequence originates from a man aged 18-30 years in good health. CDR3 amino acids: CASSEAGTQNSPLHF. The DNA of the CDR3 is TGTGCCAGCAGTGAAGCGGGGACACAAAATTCACCCCTCCACTTT.